Listed below are T cell receptor beta chains from one sample, sequenced in a study of cytomegalovirus exposure and HLA in healthy donors. TCRdb's copy holds only in-frame clones and misses some; the assay was immunoSEQ multiplex PCR. Counted here are a few hundred thousand clones, approximately 70% occurring once; the ten biggest clones make up about 2.1%. Specimen: PBMCs. Receptors were obtained from a female donor in good health and CMV-seronegative. Each CDR3 is given with its conserved first and last residue. D genes are given only for firm matches. Size tells how often a clone was seen (once, few, many) or the class of an expanded clone, and some rows leave it out.

-	TRBV19	TRBJ2-6	-	TGTGCCAGCTTGCCCAGCTCTGGGGCCAACGTCCTGACTTTC	CASLPSSGANVLTF
once	TRBV4-1	TRBJ2-2	-	TGCGCCAGCAGCCACGGGGGGCCGATCGGGGAGCTGTTTTTT	CASSHGGPIGELFF
-	TRBV11-2	TRBJ2-5	-	TGTGCCAGCAGCTTGAGTCAGAGGGTGGGGACCCAGTACTTC	CASSLSQRVGTQYF
-	TRBV28	TRBJ1-2	-	TGTGCCAGCAGTCAGGGAAAACGTAACTATGGCTACACCTTC	CASSQGKRNYGYTF
-	TRBV30	TRBJ1-5	-	TGTGCCTGGAGCCCACAGGAAGATCAGCCCCAGCATTTT	CAWSPQEDQPQHF
few	TRBV19	TRBJ2-5	-	TGTGCCAGTAGTAGACGACAGGAAGAGACCCAGTACTTC	CASSRRQEETQYF
-	TRBV19	TRBJ1-1	-	TGTGCCAGTAGTATTGGTCCAGTCACTGAAGCTTTCTTT	CASSIGPVTEAFF
few	TRBV11-2	TRBJ2-7	TRBD2	TGTGCCAGCAGCTTAGGGGGGGGAGCGAACGAGCAGTACTTC	CASSLGGGANEQYF
-	TRBV5-1	TRBJ1-1	TRBD1	TGCGCCAGCAGCTTGGGGGACAGGGGGCGCGTCGACACTGAAGCTTTCTTT	CASSLGDRGRVDTEAFF
few	TRBV7-9	TRBJ1-1	TRBD1	TGTGCCAGCAGCTTGGGGACAGAGAACACTGAAGCTTTCTTT	CASSLGTENTEAFF
-	TRBV7-2	TRBJ2-2	TRBD2	TGTGCCAGCAGCTTATTTTCGGCGGGAGTAGGGGAGCTGTTTTTT	CASSLFSAGVGELFF
few	TRBV7-2	TRBJ2-7	TRBD1	TGTGCCAGCAGCCCCGGGACAGCGATCTACGAGCAGTACTTC	CASSPGTAIYEQYF
few	TRBV11-2	TRBJ2-5	-	TGTGCCAGCAGCGTTAGCGGAGAGGGGGAGACCCAGTACTTC	CASSVSGEGETQYF
-	TRBV15	TRBJ2-2	-	TGTGCCACCAGCAGAGAAGCAGGTTCAAACACCGGGGAGCTGTTTTTT	CATSREAGSNTGELFF
few	TRBV7-5	TRBJ2-1	-	TGTGTCAGAAGCTTGTTGCTAGCGCGAAACGGCCTAGGTAATGAGCAGTTCTTC	CVRSLLLARNGLGNEQFF
-	TRBV7-6	TRBJ1-4	-	TGTGCCAGCAGCTTAGCACCAGGGACACATGAAAAACTGTTTTTT	CASSLAPGTHEKLFF
once	TRBV18	TRBJ2-2	-	TGTGCCAGCTCACCGAGGAGATCCGACACCGGGGAGCTGTTTTTT	CASSPRRSDTGELFF
once	TRBV11-3	TRBJ2-3	TRBD2	TGTGCCAGCAGCTTAGAGGGGACTAGCGGGAGAAGAGGTACGCAGTATTTT	CASSLEGTSGRRGTQYF
-	TRBV6-1	TRBJ1-2	TRBD1	TGTGCCATCTCCCCCGGGACAGGGTTGAACTATGGCTACACCTTC	CAISPGTGLNYGYTF
few	TRBV27	TRBJ1-3	TRBD1	TGTGCCAGCAGTTCCCGGGGGACAGCGGGTGGAAACACCATATATTTT	CASSSRGTAGGNTIYF
-	TRBV9	TRBJ1-2	-	TGTGCCAGCAGCAAAGTGGGACAATACGGCTACACCTTC	CASSKVGQYGYTF
few	TRBV12-5	TRBJ2-3	-	TGTGCTAGTGGGCCCAGGGCAGATACGCAGTATTTT	CASGPRADTQYF
-	TRBV5-8	TRBJ1-5	-	TGTGCCAGCAGCCAAAATCAGCCCCAGCATTTT	CASSQNQPQHF
-	TRBV6-1	TRBJ1-2	TRBD1	TGTGCCAGCAGTGAAGCCACAGGGGCCCTTTACTATGGCTACACCTTC	CASSEATGALYYGYTF
-	TRBV10-3	TRBJ2-7	-	TGTGCCATCAGTGAGTCGGGCGGGGTGCGCGAGCAGTACTTC	CAISESGGVREQYF
-	TRBV9	TRBJ2-5	TRBD2	TGTGCCAGCTCCGGGGGGATTTTGTACCAAGAGACCCAGTACTTC	CASSGGILYQETQYF
-	TRBV6-5	TRBJ2-7	TRBD2	TGTGCCAGCAGCCGCGGGAGCGGCTACGAGCAGTACTTC	CASSRGSGYEQYF
-	TRBV18	TRBJ1-2	TRBD1	TGTGCCAGCTCACCCACCCGGGACAGTGGCTACACCTTC	CASSPTRDSGYTF
-	TRBV6-1	TRBJ2-1	-	TGTGCCAGCAGTCCCAGGGGCTCCTACAATGAGCAGTTCTTC	CASSPRGSYNEQFF
-	TRBV19	TRBJ2-7	-	TGTGCCAGTAGTACTTACAGGGAAGGGGCCTACGAGCAGTACTTC	CASSTYREGAYEQYF
few	TRBV6-6	TRBJ2-7	TRBD2	TGTGCCAGCAGCCCTCTAGCGGGAGGCCCCTACGAGCAGTACTTC	CASSPLAGGPYEQYF
few	TRBV6-4	TRBJ1-2	TRBD1	TGTGCCAGCAGCTCCGGGACAGGGGGCTTTGGCTACACCTTC	CASSSGTGGFGYTF
-	TRBV7-8	TRBJ2-7	TRBD1	TGTGCCAGCAGCCCCGGACAGGGGGCCTACGAGCAGTACTTC	CASSPGQGAYEQYF
-	TRBV5-1	TRBJ1-2	-	TGCGCCAGCAGCCTGGGGCAGAACTATGGCTACACCTTC	CASSLGQNYGYTF
-	TRBV30	TRBJ1-5	TRBD1	TGTGCCTGGAGAGATCCGGGACAGGGGCTAAATCAGCCCCAGCATTTT	CAWRDPGQGLNQPQHF
-	TRBV10-3	TRBJ2-1	-	TGTGCCACCCAGGGGGGCCTGGAGCCCTACAATGAGCAGTTCTTC	CATQGGLEPYNEQFF
few	TRBV7-6	TRBJ2-3	-	TGTGCCAGCAGCCACCGACTAGAAACAGATACGCAGTATTTT	CASSHRLETDTQYF
-	TRBV7-9	TRBJ1-1	-	TGTGCCAGCAGCCCCCGTATGAACACTGAAGCTTTCTTT	CASSPRMNTEAFF
-	TRBV7-8	TRBJ2-1	-	TGTGCCAGCAGCTTATTTAGCCTTTACAATGAGCAGTTCTTC	CASSLFSLYNEQFF
-	TRBV7-9	TRBJ2-1	-	TGTGCCAGCAGCTCTTACCCGAGCTCCTACAATGAGCAGTTCTTC	CASSSYPSSYNEQFF
-	TRBV6-1	TRBJ2-7	-	TGTGCCAGCAGTGTAAACAGGGATTCCTACGAGCAGTACTTC	CASSVNRDSYEQYF
once	TRBV28	TRBJ2-1	TRBD2	TGTGCCAGCAGTCTGGGACTAGCGGAGTACAATGAGCAGTTCTTC	CASSLGLAEYNEQFF
-	TRBV18	TRBJ2-7	TRBD2	TGTGCCAGCTCGCCAAGGACTAGCGGGAGCCACGAGCAGTACTTC	CASSPRTSGSHEQYF
-	TRBV11-2	TRBJ2-3	-	TGTGCCAGCAGCCCTACTCAAGATACGCAGTATTTT	CASSPTQDTQYF
-	TRBV2	TRBJ1-1	-	TGTGCCAGCAGTGTACTTCCCGGGACTGAAGCTTTCTTT	CASSVLPGTEAFF
few	TRBV5-4	TRBJ2-3	-	TGTGCCAGCAGCTTGGCCGGAGATCTTGCCACAGATACGCAGTATTTT	CASSLAGDLATDTQYF
-	TRBV6-5	TRBJ2-7	-	TGTGCCAGCAGTTACTCTGGTAGGGGAGGCTACGAGCAGTACTTC	CASSYSGRGGYEQYF
-	TRBV7-6	TRBJ2-2	-	TGTGCCAGCAGCTTCAACCCAATAGCGATGAACACCGGGGAGCTGTTTTTT	CASSFNPIAMNTGELFF
-	TRBV9	TRBJ2-7	TRBD2	TGTGCCAGCAGCGTAGGGGGGCGGGAGGGCTACGAGCAGTACTTC	CASSVGGREGYEQYF
-	TRBV2	TRBJ2-4	-	TGTGCCAGCAGTGTCTTTACTGTAGCCAAAAACATTCAGTACTTC	CASSVFTVAKNIQYF
few	TRBV7-3	TRBJ1-1	-	TGTGCCAGCAGCCGCACGCGGAACACTGAAGCTTTCTTT	CASSRTRNTEAFF